These 14 T cell receptor beta chains share one sample of origin, sequenced in a study of T cell changes during pregnancy in multiple sclerosis. Only in-frame clones appear in the TCRdb table, and some are missing; sequencing was by immunoSEQ multiplex PCR. The sample holds about 34,000 clones, 70% to 90% seen once. The sequenced sample was CD8+ T cells from peripheral blood mononuclear cells, obtained in the third trimester of pregnancy. These receptors all stem from a female donor with multiple sclerosis, enrolled in a pregnancy study.

This clone occurred once. The chain has TRBV7-2 and TRBJ2-3; weak D call: TRBD2 (7 bases). CDR3 length: 14 amino acids. V lost 10 bases and J lost 3, with 17 bases in between. Germline CDR1 reads SGHTA; CDR2 reads FQGNSA. CDR3 protein: CATRGAWWTDTQYF. CDR3 nucleotide sequence: TGTGCCACCCGGGGGGCCTGGTGGACAGATACGCAGTATTTT.

The V and J genes are TRBV7-3 and TRBJ1-1, with TRBD1 identical over 10 bases. The CDR3 consists of 17 residues. CDR1 and CDR2 (germline): SGHTA, FQGTGA. Trimming at V came to 1 base and at J to 8 bases, leaving 13 bases not matched to a gene. CDR3 residues: CASSLIGTGDIGAEAFF. The DNA of the CDR3 is TGTGCCAGCAGCTTAATTGGGACAGGGGATATCGGCGCCGAAGCTTTCTTT.

The rearrangement joins TRBV4-1 to TRBJ2-1, with D perhaps TRBD1 (6 bases). Per germline, CDR1 MGHRA and CDR2 YSYEKL. Trimming shortened V by 2 bases and J by 5 bases, and 13 bases separated the two germline ends. The CDR3 runs 15 residues. The CDR3, as DNA: TGCGCCAGCAGCCAACAGGGGTACGGGAACAATGAGCAGTTCTTC. Amino acid sequence: CASSQQGYGNNEQFF.

The V call is TRBV7-6, the J call TRBJ2-3; the match to TRBD2 covers 10 bases. The CDR3 length is 16 residues. Germline trimming cut 2 bases from V and 6 bases from J; bases unmatched to any gene: 8. CDR1 and CDR2 (germline): SGHVS, FNYEAQ. The CDR3 DNA follows: TGTGCCAGCAGCTTAATCGAGCGGGGGGGCTGGGATACGCAGTATTTT. Protein product: CASSLIERGGWDTQYF.

The chain recombines TRBV6-4 with TRBJ2-1, with 10 positions matching TRBD2. The CDR3 covers 15 residues. After removal of 3 bases from V and 2 bases from J, the junction contained 1 base not matched to a gene. The germline V gene has CDR1 MRHNA and CDR2 SNTAGT. The CDR3 bases are TGTGCCAGCAGTGAAGCGGGGGGGACCTACAATGAGCAGTTCTTC. The encoded protein is CASSEAGGTYNEQFF.

CDR3 loop: CASSLGYGQGAGEQYF. The CDR3 coding sequence is TGTGCCAGCAGCTTAGGCTACGGACAGGGGGCAGGCGAGCAGTACTTC. The genes are TRBV7-2 and TRBJ2-7, with 11 bases identical to TRBD1. J was trimmed by 6 bases and V by 1 base; bases with no gene match: 8. Germline values: CDR1 SGHTA, CDR2 FQGNSA. CDR3 length: 16 amino acids. The full variable domain, with the rest looked up from reference TRBV7-2 and TRBJ2-7, is GAGVSQSPSNKVTEKGKDVELRCDPISGHTALYWYRQSLGQGLEFLIYFQGNSAPDKSGLPSDRFSAERTGGSVSTLTIQRTQQEDSAVYLCASSLGYGQGAGEQYFGPGTRLTVT.

This chain connects TRBV9 to TRBJ2-5; 12 nucleotides match TRBD2. The assigned J gene may be wrong: the sequence end matches TRBJ2-7 better. Germline V gene data show CDR1 as SGDLS and CDR2 as YYNGEE. The CDR3 contains 14 residues. CDR3 protein: CASSASGGAYEQYF. The CDR3 DNA is TGTGCCAGCAGTGCTAGCGGGGGGGCGTACGAGCAGTACTTC.

The chain recombines TRBV27 with TRBJ2-3, with 7 bases that match TRBD1. The CDR3 loop spans 16 amino acids. Unmatched junction bases numbered 8, after V lost 2 bases and J lost 3 bases. Germline V gives CDR1 MNHEY, CDR2 SMNVEV (reference sequence). CDR3 nucleotide sequence: TGTGCCAGCAGTTTAACTGACAGGGATTTTACAGATACGCAGTATTTT. Translated, it gives CASSLTDRDFTDTQYF.

V gene TRBV13 combines with J gene TRBJ2-1; possibly TRBD2 for D (6 bases). Between the trimmed V and J ends, which lost 0 bases and 3 bases, there was a span of 9 bases. The CDR3 loop spans 15 amino acids. Germline V gene lookup returns CDR1 PRHDT and CDR2 FYEKMQ (reference sequence). In DNA, the CDR3 is TGTGCCAGCAGCTTAGGACGGACTAACTACAATGAGCAGTTCTTC. The encoded protein is CASSLGRTNYNEQFF.

The chain joins TRBV9 to TRBJ2-7; D uncertain. CDR1 and CDR2 from the germline V gene are SGDLS and YYNGEE. V lost 3 bases and J 0 bases, leaving 7 bases between the germline ends. The CDR3 is made up of 13 amino acids. DNA for the CDR3: TGTGCCAGCAGCGACGCTAGCTCCTACGAGCAGTACTTC. Protein: CASSDASSYEQYF.

This chain links TRBV5-6 with TRBJ1-5, with D tentatively TRBD1 (6 bases). The CDR3 runs 16 residues. CDR1 is SGHDT and CDR2 is YYEEEE in the germline V gene. Trimming cost V 0 bases and J 0 bases, with 10 bases left between them. Written as DNA, the CDR3 is TGTGCCAGCAGCTTGGCAGGGGACTATAGCAATCAGCCCCAGCATTTT. As protein: CASSLAGDYSNQPQHF.

The V gene is TRBV4-2, the J gene TRBJ2-1; 10 bases match TRBD2. V shed 4 bases and J 9 bases; nucleotides not matched to a gene: 12. The CDR3 loop spans 16 amino acids. Germline loops: CDR1 LGHNA, CDR2 YNFKEQ. CDR3 sequence: CASSPTSGTSAPEQFF. As DNA, the CDR3 is TGTGCCAGCAGCCCGACTTCCGGGACTAGCGCCCCTGAGCAGTTCTTC.

V usage is TRBV7-2 and J usage is TRBJ2-5; the match to TRBD2 covers 9 bases. The trim removed 1 base at V and 4 bases at J, leaving 4 bases unmatched. The CDR3 runs 15 residues. The germline V gene has CDR1 SGHTA and CDR2 FQGNSA. CDR3 sequence (DNA): TGTGCCAGCAGCTTAGGTGCGGGGGGGGGAGAGACCCAGTACTTC. This gives the protein CASSLGAGGGETQYF.

This chain uses TRBV27 with TRBJ2-3; D possibly corresponds to TRBD2 (7 bases). The CDR3 runs 15 residues. V was clipped by 5 bases and J by 1 base, with 13 bases between them. The germline V gene has CDR1 MNHEY and CDR2 SMNVEV (reference sequence). The CDR3: CASSAGGQGTDTQYF. The CDR3, as DNA: TGTGCCAGCAGTGCCGGGGGGCAGGGCACAGATACGCAGTATTTT.